This TCR beta chain was identified during a study of human T cells and chemical hapten exposure (dated by TCRdb to the early 2020s). For the study in its entirety: For sensitization, 2% DPC in acetone was applied to a 2 cm by 2 cm area of upper inner arm skin. Throughout the study period of 20 to 30 weeks, patients also received therapeutic DPC doses to the scalp every week. Patch testing on the upper back used Finn chambers containing 0.01% DPC, with scoring done after 6 days according to International Contact Dermatitis Research Group standards. Alopecia areata with under or over 50% scalp involvement, alopecia totalis and alopecia universalis were represented in the patient cohort, which was mostly female. Libraries were pooled for sequencing, and per-sample TCR yields varied mainly because of small differences in library volumes within the pool. Peripheral blood TCR repertoire changes were tracked in vivo in alopecia patients during primary and secondary sensitization to the hapten diphenylcyclopropenone (DPC). Blood samples were taken from patients before sensitization (week 0) and then at 2, 6 and about 24 weeks after DPC sensitization. Twenty-nine alopecia patients gave blood for TCR sequencing at one to four time points (pre-sensitization, 2, 6 and 24 weeks). Here is what the overall study found, with its caveats: No change with DPC sensitization was found in the number of TCRs above 1 in 1000 frequency, and no evidence of global repertoire structure alterations was found. A positive correlation was found between the number of PT1 expanded TCRs and patch test score, with significance reached at thresholds 8, 16 and 32 but not 4. Repeated subsampling changed both the strength of the expansion versus patch-test correlation and the threshold at which that correlation became significant. Significantly more large CDR3 similarity clusters were formed by expanded TCRs than by pre-sensitization or healthy control sets, consistent with antigen-driven responses. Alopecia, a presumed autoimmune disease, was present in all patients, so the immune response of the patients might differ from that of healthy individuals.

This clonotype has ten or more counts. Which antigen it targets is not known. Qualities for individual bases were not recorded, and no much larger clone is one base off. From the germline V gene (reference sequence), CDR1 is LGHDT and CDR2 is YNNKEL. The germline ends are 18 bases apart after V is trimmed by 4 bases and J by 0 bases. The cysteine opens and the phenylalanine closes a CDR3 of 17 amino acids. Only the CDR3 DNA is retained, 51 bases long and in frame from the first base. The sample's time point label, decoded: patch test 1, 2 weeks after DPC sensitization. Explained via the paper, the treatment or condition label denotes: therapeutic diphenylcyclopropenone sensitization with weekly scalp DPC. At every patch-test visit, the blood draw took place before the patch test was put on. Patients were eligible if aged 18 to 70, diagnosed with alopecia and judged suitable for DPC therapy, and pregnant patients were excluded. Total RNA was extracted from unfractionated whole blood collected in Tempus Blood RNA tubes.

Library preparation was by RACE. The sequencer listed for this sample is NextSeq 500. Library preparation attached unique molecular identifiers to individual cDNA molecules for quantitative, reproducible TCR counting. For every blood RNA sample, sequencing covered both the TCR alpha and TCR beta chains. The source study handled its data this way. A median of about 87,000 TCRs per sample was observed, with a range of about 20,000 to 750,000. The Decombinator software suite was used to annotate V, J and CDR3 in the TCR reads. To make PS versus PT1 abundance plots, every sample was subsampled to the same number of TCRs (28,000). TCRs were defined as expanded if absent before sensitization and observed at least eight times at the 2-week time point. TCRdb took the public reads, trimmed them with fastp at Q25, ran MiXCR for clone calling and kept in-frame beta chains. When rows share a CDR3 protein, they turn into one entry using the most common DNA and genes. For this entry, the V and J calls and clone size follow TCRdb and not the study's own pipeline. For this sample there are 300,000 to 450,000 distinct CDR3 sequences; about 4.4% appear just once. Around 2% of the sample is taken by the ten largest.

Sequences were derived from whole blood, sampled in connection with sensitization to the hapten diphenylcyclopropenone (DPC). The chain employs TRBV3-1 and TRBJ1-2; a weak D assignment points to TRBD1 (6 bases agree). The TCR sequence derives from a woman aged 45 to 65 with alopecia areata. Some clones in this sample may be carry-over from other donors' samples. The CDR3 reads as follows: CASSRFRTDYSNYGYTF. At the DNA level, the sequence is TGTGCCAGCAGCCGATTCAGGACAGATTATTCTAACTATGGCTACACCTTC.